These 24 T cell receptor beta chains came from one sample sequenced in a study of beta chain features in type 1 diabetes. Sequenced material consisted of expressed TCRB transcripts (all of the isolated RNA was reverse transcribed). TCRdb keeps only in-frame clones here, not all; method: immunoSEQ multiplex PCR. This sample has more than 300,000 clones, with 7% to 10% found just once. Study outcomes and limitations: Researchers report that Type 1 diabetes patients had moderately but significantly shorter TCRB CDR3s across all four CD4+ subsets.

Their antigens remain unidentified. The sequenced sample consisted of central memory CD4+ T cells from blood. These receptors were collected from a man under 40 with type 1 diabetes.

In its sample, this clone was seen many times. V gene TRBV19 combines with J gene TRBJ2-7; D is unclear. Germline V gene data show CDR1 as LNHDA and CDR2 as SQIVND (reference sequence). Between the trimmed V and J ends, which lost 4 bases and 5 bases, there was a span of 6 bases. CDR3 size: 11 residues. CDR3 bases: TGTGCCAGTAGTAAATCAGACGAGCAGTACTTC. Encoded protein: CASSKSDEQYF.

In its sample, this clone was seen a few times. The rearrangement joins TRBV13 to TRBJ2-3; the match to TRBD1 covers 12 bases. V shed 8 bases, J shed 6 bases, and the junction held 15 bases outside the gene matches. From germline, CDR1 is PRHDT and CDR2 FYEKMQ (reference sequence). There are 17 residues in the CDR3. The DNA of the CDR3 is TGTGCCAGCTCTGAATTGACCGGGACAGGGGGCCTGGATACGCAGTATTTT. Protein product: CASSELTGTGGLDTQYF.

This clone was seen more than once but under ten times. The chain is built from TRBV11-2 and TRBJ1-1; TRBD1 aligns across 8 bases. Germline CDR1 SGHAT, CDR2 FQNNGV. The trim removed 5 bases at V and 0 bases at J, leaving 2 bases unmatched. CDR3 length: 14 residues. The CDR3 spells CASSKDRVNTEAFF. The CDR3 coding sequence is TGTGCCAGCAGCAAGGACAGGGTGAACACTGAAGCTTTCTTT.

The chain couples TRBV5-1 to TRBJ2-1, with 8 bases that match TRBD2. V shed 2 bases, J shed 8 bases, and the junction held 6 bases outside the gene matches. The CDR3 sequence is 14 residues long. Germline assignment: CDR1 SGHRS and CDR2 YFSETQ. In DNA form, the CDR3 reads TGCGCCAGCAGCTTTTCTAGCGGGTCGGATGAGCAGTTCTTC. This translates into CASSFSSGSDEQFF. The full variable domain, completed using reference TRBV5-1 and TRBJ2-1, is KAGVTQTPRYLIKTRGQQVTLSCSPISGHRSVSWYQQTPGQGLQFLFEYFSETQRNKGNFPGRFSGRQFSNSRSEMNVSTLELGDSALYLCASSFSSGSDEQFFGPGTRLTVL.

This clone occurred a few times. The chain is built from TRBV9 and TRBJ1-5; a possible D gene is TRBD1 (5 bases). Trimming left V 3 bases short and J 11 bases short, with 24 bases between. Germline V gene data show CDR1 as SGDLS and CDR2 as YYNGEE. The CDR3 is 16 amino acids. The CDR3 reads CASSAGTGAGVASQHF. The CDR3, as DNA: TGTGCCAGCAGCGCCGGGACCGGGGCGGGGGTTGCGTCCCAGCATTTT.

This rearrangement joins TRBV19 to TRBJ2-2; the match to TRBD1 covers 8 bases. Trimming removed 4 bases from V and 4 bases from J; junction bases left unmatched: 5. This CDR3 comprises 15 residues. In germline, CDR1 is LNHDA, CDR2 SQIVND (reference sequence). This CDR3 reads CASSRGQEGTGELFF. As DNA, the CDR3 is TGTGCCAGTAGTAGGGGACAGGAGGGCACCGGGGAGCTGTTTTTT.

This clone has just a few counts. CDR3 sequence reads: CASSRDSYGYTF. The CDR3 DNA follows: TGTGCCAGCAGCAGGGACAGCTATGGCTACACCTTC. The chain links TRBV5-4 to TRBJ1-2; 7 bases align to TRBD1. Germline-derived CDR1 and CDR2 are SGHNT and YYREEE (reference sequence). CDR3 length equals 12 residues. V shed 4 bases, J shed 4 bases, and the junction held 1 base outside the gene matches.

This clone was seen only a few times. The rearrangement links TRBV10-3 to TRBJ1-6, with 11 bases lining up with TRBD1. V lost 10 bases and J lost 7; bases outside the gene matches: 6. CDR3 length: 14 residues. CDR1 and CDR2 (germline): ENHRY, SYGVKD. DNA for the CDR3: TGTGCCAACCCGGGACAGGGGGGAAATTCACCCCTCCACTTT. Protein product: CANPGQGGNSPLHF.

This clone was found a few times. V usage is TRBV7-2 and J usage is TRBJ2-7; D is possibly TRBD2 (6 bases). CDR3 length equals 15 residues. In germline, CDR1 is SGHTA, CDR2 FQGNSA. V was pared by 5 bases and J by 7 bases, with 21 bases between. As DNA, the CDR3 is TGTGCCAGCAGCCCTCACGGACATGACGCGGGAGAGCAGTACTTC. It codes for CASSPHGHDAGEQYF. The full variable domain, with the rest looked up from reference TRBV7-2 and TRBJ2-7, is GAGVSQSPSNKVTEKGKDVELRCDPISGHTALYWYRQSLGQGLEFLIYFQGNSAPDKSGLPSDRFSAERTGGSVSTLTIQRTQQEDSAVYLCASSPHGHDAGEQYFGPGTRLTVT.

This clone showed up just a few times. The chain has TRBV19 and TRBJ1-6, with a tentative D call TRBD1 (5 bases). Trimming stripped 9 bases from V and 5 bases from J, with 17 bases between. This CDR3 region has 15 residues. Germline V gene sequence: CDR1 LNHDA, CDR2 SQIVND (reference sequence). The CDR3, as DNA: TGTGCCAGCCTTCGCCCGGGACCGCATAATTCACCCCTCCACTTT. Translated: CASLRPGPHNSPLHF.

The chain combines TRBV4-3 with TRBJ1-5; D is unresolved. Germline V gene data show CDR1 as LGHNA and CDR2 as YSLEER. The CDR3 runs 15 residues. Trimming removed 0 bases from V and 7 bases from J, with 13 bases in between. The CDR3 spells CASSQEPKGGQPQHF. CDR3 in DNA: TGCGCCAGCAGCCAAGAACCCAAGGGTGGACAGCCCCAGCATTTT.

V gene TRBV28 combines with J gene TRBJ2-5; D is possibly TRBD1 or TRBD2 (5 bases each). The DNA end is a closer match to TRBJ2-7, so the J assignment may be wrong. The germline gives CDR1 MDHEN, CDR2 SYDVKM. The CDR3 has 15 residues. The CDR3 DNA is TGTGCCAGCAGTTCATTTAGGGACCCCTACCCCGAGCAGTACTTC. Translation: CASSSFRDPYPEQYF.

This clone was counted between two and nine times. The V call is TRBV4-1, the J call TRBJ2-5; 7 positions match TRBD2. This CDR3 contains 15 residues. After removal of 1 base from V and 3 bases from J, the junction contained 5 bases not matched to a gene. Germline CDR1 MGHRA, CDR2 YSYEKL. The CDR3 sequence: CASSQGASGEETQYF. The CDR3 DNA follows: TGCGCCAGCAGCCAAGGGGCTAGCGGAGAAGAGACCCAGTACTTC.

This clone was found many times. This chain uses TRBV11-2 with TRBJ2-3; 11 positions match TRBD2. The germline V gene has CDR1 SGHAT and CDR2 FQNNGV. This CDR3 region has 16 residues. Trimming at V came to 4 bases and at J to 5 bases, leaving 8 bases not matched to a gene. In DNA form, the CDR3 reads TGTGCCAGCAGCTCCCAACTAGCGGGGGTTGGAGATACGCAGTATTTT. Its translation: CASSSQLAGVGDTQYF.

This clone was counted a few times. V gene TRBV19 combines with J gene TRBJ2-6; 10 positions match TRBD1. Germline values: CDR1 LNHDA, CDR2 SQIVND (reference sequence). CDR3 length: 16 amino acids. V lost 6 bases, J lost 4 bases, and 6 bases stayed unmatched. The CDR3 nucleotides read TGTGCCAGTAGCCGACAGGGGGCCTCCGGGGCCAACGTCCTGACTTTC. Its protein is CASSRQGASGANVLTF.

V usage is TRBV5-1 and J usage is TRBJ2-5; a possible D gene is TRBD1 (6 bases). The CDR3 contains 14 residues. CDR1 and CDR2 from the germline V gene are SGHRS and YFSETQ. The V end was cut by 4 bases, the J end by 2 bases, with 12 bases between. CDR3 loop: CASSEGQAQETQYF. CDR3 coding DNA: TGCGCCAGCAGCGAGGGACAAGCTCAAGAGACCCAGTACTTC.

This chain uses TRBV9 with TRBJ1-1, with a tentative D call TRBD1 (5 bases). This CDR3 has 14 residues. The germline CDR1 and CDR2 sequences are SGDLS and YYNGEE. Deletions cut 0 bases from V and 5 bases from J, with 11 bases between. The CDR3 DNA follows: TGTGCCAGCAGCGTAGAACAGGAGAGGACTGAAGCTTTCTTT. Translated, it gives CASSVEQERTEAFF.

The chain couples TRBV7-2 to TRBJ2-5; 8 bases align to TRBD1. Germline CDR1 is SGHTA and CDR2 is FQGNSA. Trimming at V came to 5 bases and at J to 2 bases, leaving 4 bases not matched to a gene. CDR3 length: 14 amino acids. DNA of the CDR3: TGTGCCAGCAGCACCGACAGGGGACAAGAGACCCAGTACTTC. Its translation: CASSTDRGQETQYF.

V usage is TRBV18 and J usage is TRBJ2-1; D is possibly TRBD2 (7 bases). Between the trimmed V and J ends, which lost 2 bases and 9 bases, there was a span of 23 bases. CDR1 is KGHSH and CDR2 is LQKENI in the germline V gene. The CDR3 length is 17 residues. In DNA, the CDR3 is TGTGCCAGCTCACCATACGGAGCGGGGCCGAAACAGGGTGAGCAGTTCTTC. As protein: CASSPYGAGPKQGEQFF.

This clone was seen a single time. The DNA for the CDR3 is TGTGCCAGCAGTTACTCGATCTCAGGTACGAGGGCTGAAGCTTTCTTT. Its protein product is CASSYSISGTRAEAFF. The J gene is TRBJ1-1, the V gene TRBV6-5; no reliable D call. V was shortened by 0 bases and J by 6 bases, with 17 bases between the two germline ends. Germline loops: CDR1 MNHEY, CDR2 SVGAGI. This CDR3 region has 16 residues.

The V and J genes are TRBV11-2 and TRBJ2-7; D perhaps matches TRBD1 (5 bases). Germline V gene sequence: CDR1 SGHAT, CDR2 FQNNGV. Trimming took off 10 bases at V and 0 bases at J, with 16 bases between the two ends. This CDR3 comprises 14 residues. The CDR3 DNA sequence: TGTGCCACCAAAAGGGGCAGCAGCTCCTACGAGCAGTACTTC. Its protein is CATKRGSSSYEQYF.

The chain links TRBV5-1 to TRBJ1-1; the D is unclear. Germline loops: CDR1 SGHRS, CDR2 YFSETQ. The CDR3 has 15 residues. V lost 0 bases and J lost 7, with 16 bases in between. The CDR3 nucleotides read TGCGCCAGCAGCTTGGCCGCGTCTTCTGTGAGTGAAGCTTTCTTT. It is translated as CASSLAASSVSEAFF. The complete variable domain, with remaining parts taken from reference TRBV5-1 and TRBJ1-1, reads KAGVTQTPRYLIKTRGQQVTLSCSPISGHRSVSWYQQTPGQGLQFLFEYFSETQRNKGNFPGRFSGRQFSNSRSEMNVSTLELGDSALYLCASSLAASSVSEAFFGQGTRLTVV.

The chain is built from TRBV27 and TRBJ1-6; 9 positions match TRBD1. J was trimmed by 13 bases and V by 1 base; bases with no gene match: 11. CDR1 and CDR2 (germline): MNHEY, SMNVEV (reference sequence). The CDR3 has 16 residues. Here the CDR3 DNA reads TGTGCCAGCAGTTTATGGGGACAGGGTGGAGGTGAGCCCCTCCACTTT. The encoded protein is CASSLWGQGGGEPLHF.

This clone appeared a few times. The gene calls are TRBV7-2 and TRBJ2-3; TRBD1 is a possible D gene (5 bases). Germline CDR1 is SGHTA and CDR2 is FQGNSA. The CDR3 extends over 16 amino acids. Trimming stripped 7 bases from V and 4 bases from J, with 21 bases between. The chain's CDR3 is CASTKRSGAAPDTQYF. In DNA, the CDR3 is TGTGCCAGCACCAAAAGGAGTGGGGCCGCGCCAGATACGCAGTATTTT. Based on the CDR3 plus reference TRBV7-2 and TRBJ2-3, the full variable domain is GAGVSQSPSNKVTEKGKDVELRCDPISGHTALYWYRQSLGQGLEFLIYFQGNSAPDKSGLPSDRFSAERTGGSVSTLTIQRTQQEDSAVYLCASTKRSGAAPDTQYFGPGTRLTVL.